This passage covers 11 T cell receptor beta chains from one sample sequenced in a study of blood T cell repertoires in COVID-19. Using immunoSEQ multiplex PCR, the repertoire was profiled, and TCRdb retains in-frame clones only, with some absent. Altogether 150,000 to 200,000 clones are present, roughly 80% being singletons, with the ten largest covering 5.6%. Sequenced sample: PBMCs or T cells enriched from blood (not recorded which). These receptors were collected from a woman between 40 and 50 years old with acute COVID-19.

V usage is TRBV19 and J usage is TRBJ1-2; 8 bases are shared with TRBD1. The V gene's germline CDR1 is LNHDA and CDR2 SQIVND (reference sequence). The J segment lost 4 bases and the V segment lost 8 bases, leaving 9 bases of the junction unmatched. The CDR3 is 14 amino acids. CDR3 in DNA: TGTGCCAGTTCCTTGCAGGGGGCGCCCTATGGCTACACCTTC. This translates into CASSLQGAPYGYTF.

This rearrangement joins TRBV18 to TRBJ1-5; a possible D gene is TRBD1 (5 bases). Germline CDR1 is KGHSH and CDR2 is LQKENI. This CDR3 is 16 amino acids long. Trimming took 0 bases from V and 2 from J, leaving 11 bases between them. The DNA for the CDR3 is TGTGCCAGCTCACCACCGGGTTCGGGGGGCAATCAGCCCCAGCATTTT. Translation: CASSPPGSGGNQPQHF.

The J gene is TRBJ1-4, the V gene TRBV2; D is uncertain. Germline-derived CDR1 and CDR2 are SNHLY and FYNNEI. Trimming stripped 8 bases from V and 3 bases from J, with 7 bases between. The CDR3 covers 12 residues. This chain's CDR3 is CASARANEKLFF. The DNA of the CDR3 is TGTGCCAGCGCGAGGGCTAATGAAAAACTGTTTTTT.

The J gene is TRBJ1-1, the V gene TRBV10-3; 7 bases map to TRBD1. The CDR3 extends over 14 amino acids. Per the germline V gene, CDR1 is ENHRY and CDR2 is SYGVKD. J was trimmed by 6 bases and V by 6 bases; bases with no gene match: 10. CDR3 nucleotide sequence: TGTGCCATCAGGCCGACAGGGTCGGTGTCTGAAGCTTTCTTT. Translating gives CAIRPTGSVSEAFF.

This sequence joins TRBV6-4 and TRBJ2-1; 8 bases align to TRBD1. Looked up from germline, CDR1 is MRHNA and CDR2 is SNTAGT. V lost 0 bases to trimming and J lost 8 bases; unmatched junction nucleotides: 6. This CDR3 has 15 residues. The CDR3 DNA reads as TGTGCCAGCAGTGACTCTGCAGGGGGCCGTGATGAGCAGTTCTTC. Translated: CASSDSAGGRDEQFF.

The J gene is TRBJ2-3, the V gene TRBV7-3; a possible D gene is TRBD2 (5 bases). This CDR3 spans 15 amino acids. The V end lost 5 bases, the J end lost 2 bases, and 14 bases lay between the germline ends. The germline V gene encodes CDR1 SGHTA and CDR2 FQGTGA. The CDR3 sequence is CASSQSGGSTDTQYF. The CDR3 DNA reads as TGTGCCAGCAGCCAGTCGGGCGGGTCCACAGATACGCAGTATTTT. The full variable domain, with the rest looked up from reference TRBV7-3 and TRBJ2-3, is GAGVSQTPSNKVTEKGKYVELRCDPISGHTALYWYRQSLGQGPEFLIYFQGTGAADDSGLPNDRFFAVRPEGSVSTLKIQRTERGDSAVYLCASSQSGGSTDTQYFGPGTRLTVL.

The gene calls are TRBV7-9 and TRBJ1-1, with TRBD1 matching 9 bases. The length of the CDR3 is 15 residues. V dropped 0 bases and J dropped 1; count of bases not matched to a gene: 0. Germline values: CDR1 SEHNR, CDR2 FQNEAQ (reference sequence). This CDR3 reads CASSLAGQGNTEAFF. CDR3 DNA: TGTGCCAGCAGCTTAGCGGGACAGGGGAACACTGAAGCTTTCTTT.

The chain links TRBV18 to TRBJ2-3; 16 bases line up with TRBD2. The CDR3 covers 17 residues. Per the germline V gene, CDR1 is KGHSH and CDR2 is LQKENI. With 0 bases clipped from V and 6 bases from J, the junction kept 3 bases outside the gene matches. Here the CDR3 reads CASSPPGLAGGVDTQYF. CDR3 DNA sequence: TGTGCCAGCTCACCACCGGGACTAGCGGGAGGGGTCGATACGCAGTATTTT.

This sequence joins TRBV24-1 and TRBJ2-1; TRBD2 matches 8 bases. Per the germline V gene, CDR1 is KGHDR and CDR2 is SFDVKD. The V and J ends lost 3 bases and 7 bases, in that order; junction bases with no gene match: 7. The CDR3 extends over 15 amino acids. As DNA, the CDR3 is TGTGCCACCAGTGATAGTGCCGGGAGGGGTAATGAGCAGTTCTTC. Encoded protein: CATSDSAGRGNEQFF.

This chain joins TRBV29-1 and TRBJ2-1, with D maybe TRBD2 (6 bases). Germline CDR1 reads SQVTM; CDR2 reads ANQGSEA. This CDR3 has 14 residues. V shed 5 bases and J shed 3 bases, with 14 bases lying between them. CDR3 loop: CSVLASGYYNEQFF. CDR3 in DNA: TGCAGCGTTTTAGCCAGCGGGTACTACAATGAGCAGTTCTTC.

The chain employs TRBV21-1 and TRBJ1-3; the listed D gene, TRBD1, was not tested against the DNA. TRBV21-1 is classified as a pseudogene. The CDR3 sequence is 18 residues long. DNA of the CDR3: TGTGCCAGCAGCCCAGCCGACAGGGATCCCAACTCTGGAAACACCATATATTTT. The encoded protein is CASSPADRDPNSGNTIYF.